This entry lists 20 T cell receptor beta chains sequenced from one sample in a study of OX40 agonist ivuxolimab in advanced cancers. Profiled with immunoSEQ multiplex PCR; TCRdb holds only in-frame clones, not every one. The data show 65,000 to 95,000 clones, 90% to 95% seen once. The sequencing here drew on CD4+ or CD8+ T cells sorted from blood, taken in a trial of the OX40 agonist ivuxolimab. These receptors all come from an adult with an advanced solid tumor such as melanoma, head and neck, liver or kidney cancer.

The genes are TRBV7-9 and TRBJ2-7; 8 nucleotides align to TRBD2. The junction had 5 bases not matched to a gene; V was cut back by 4 bases and J by 0 bases. The CDR3 sequence is 15 residues long. Germline lookup yields CDR1 SEHNR and CDR2 FQNEAQ (reference sequence). For the CDR3, the DNA is TGTGCCAGCAGCTATGGCGGGGGGAGCTCCTACGAGCAGTACTTC. As protein: CASSYGGGSSYEQYF. Filled out from reference TRBV7-9 and TRBJ2-7, the complete variable domain reads DTGVSQNPRHKITKRGQNVTFRCDPISEHNRLYWYRQTLGQGPEFLTYFQNEAQLEKSRLLSDRFSAERPKGSFSTLEIQRTEQGDSAMYLCASSYGGGSSYEQYFGPGTRLTVT.

This clone has only one observation. The J gene is TRBJ2-3, the V gene TRBV11-1, with 7 bases identical to TRBD2. Trimming cost V 5 bases and J 3 bases; bases outside gene matches: 14. Germline V gene sequence: CDR1 SGHAT, CDR2 FQDESV (reference sequence). CDR3 size: 17 residues. The CDR3: CASSPSRWGGKTDTQYF. The CDR3 bases are TGTGCCAGCAGCCCTAGTCGATGGGGGGGGAAAACAGATACGCAGTATTTT.

The count of this clone is one. The V call is TRBV14, the J call TRBJ2-1; maybe TRBD1 (5 bases). V shed 3 bases and J shed 3 bases, with 6 bases lying between them. This CDR3 spans 13 amino acids. Per germline, CDR1 SGHDN and CDR2 FVKESK. The CDR3 here is CASSQTVYNEQFF. In DNA, the CDR3 is TGTGCCAGCAGCCAGACAGTCTACAATGAGCAGTTCTTC.

As regards this clone: At one of its ends the junction is not consistent with the germline gene, which may arise from a read error. The V gene is TRBV11-3, the J gene TRBJ1-1, with TRBD1 identical over 7 bases. The CDR3 has 16 residues. Germline V gene sequence: CDR1 SGHNT, CDR2 YENEEA. CDR3: CASSQGRTGLNTEAFF. In nucleotides, the CDR3 is TGTGCCAGCAGCCAAGGTCGGACAGGTTTGAATACTGAAGCTTTCTTT.

The chain joins TRBV27 to TRBJ2-7, with D uncertain. V lost 3 bases to trimming and J lost 3 bases, with 12 bases between them. The CDR3 loop spans 14 amino acids. The germline gives CDR1 MNHEY, CDR2 SMNVEV (reference sequence). DNA of the CDR3: TGTGCCAGCAGTTTGGGGAAAGGAGTCTACGAGCAGTACTTC. Translation gives CASSLGKGVYEQYF.

The chain has TRBV30 and TRBJ2-2; a weak D match, TRBD2 (6 bases). V lost 3 bases and J 6 bases, leaving 8 bases between the germline ends. This CDR3 contains 12 residues. Germline loops: CDR1 GTSNPN, CDR2 SVGIG (reference sequence). The CDR3 nucleotides are TGTGCCTGGAGCCGGGGGTCCGGGGAGCTGTTTTTT. Its protein product is CAWSRGSGELFF.

This clone was seen once. V and J are TRBV27 and TRBJ1-5, with D unclear. The length of the CDR3 is 15 residues. Deletions cut 5 bases from V and 2 bases from J, with 13 bases between. Germline V gene sequence: CDR1 MNHEY, CDR2 SMNVEV (reference sequence). CDR3 nucleotide sequence: TGTGCCAGCAGTGCCCTTTTTATGGGCAATCAGCCCCAGCATTTT. As protein: CASSALFMGNQPQHF.

J is TRBJ2-3 and V is TRBV5-5; no clear D. Deletions cut 0 bases from V and 6 bases from J, with 5 bases between. The germline V gene encodes CDR1 SGHKS and CDR2 YYEKEE (reference sequence). The length of the CDR3 is 12 residues. The CDR3 loop reads CASSLEGDTQYF. The DNA of the CDR3 is TGTGCCAGCAGCTTGGAGGGTGATACGCAGTATTTT.

The CDR3 region is CATSRDDTEGQPQHF. CDR3 coding DNA: TGTGCCACCAGCAGAGATGATACCGAAGGTCAGCCCCAGCATTTT. The chain combines TRBV15 with TRBJ1-5, with D unclear. The V and J ends lost 0 bases and 6 bases respectively, with 12 bases between them. Per the germline V gene, CDR1 is LNHNV and CDR2 is YYDKDF (reference sequence). This CDR3 has 15 amino acids.

In DNA, the CDR3 is TGTGCCAGCAGCCCCCTGGCGGGGGAGCTGTTTTTT. Translating it yields CASSPLAGELFF. The V call is TRBV5-4, the J call TRBJ2-2; D ambiguous. CDR1 and CDR2 from the germline V gene are SGHNT and YYREEE (reference sequence). The CDR3 totals 12 residues. The ends were cut back, 4 bases at V and 8 bases at J, with 9 bases in the middle.

The chain is built from TRBV5-3 and TRBJ1-4; unclear D gene. TRBV5-3 is flagged as an ORF with uncertain function. The CDR3 loop spans 13 amino acids. V shed 4 bases and J shed 8 bases, with 12 bases lying between them. In DNA form, the CDR3 reads TGTGCCAGAAGCCCTTACCATAAAGAAAAACTGTTTTTT. Translated: CARSPYHKEKLFF.

For this clone: The same CDR3 can be traced to other DNA sequences in this sample. The V call is TRBV27, the J call TRBJ1-5; perhaps TRBD1 as D (5 bases). The germline CDR1 and CDR2 sequences are MNHEY and SMNVEV (reference sequence). Trimming removed 3 bases from V and 4 bases from J, with 7 bases in between. This CDR3 comprises 13 residues. The CDR3 nucleotides read TGTGCCAGCAGTTTTGGGGGGAATCAGCCCCAGCATTTT. This encodes CASSFGGNQPQHF.

The chain has TRBV5-1 and TRBJ2-7, with TRBD1 identical over 7 bases. V shed 7 bases, J shed 4 bases, and the junction held 14 bases outside the gene matches. The CDR3 length is 15 residues. The germline CDR1 and CDR2 sequences are SGHRS and YFSETQ. The CDR3 DNA sequence: TGCGCCAGCGGTTTCCTACAGGGGTCCCCTTACGAGCAGTACTTC. It codes for CASGFLQGSPYEQYF.

The V gene is TRBV11-3, the J gene TRBJ1-1, with D possibly being TRBD1 (5 bases). The CDR3 consists of 15 residues. V shed 3 bases and J shed 5 bases, with 16 bases lying between them. Germline V gene data show CDR1 as SGHNT and CDR2 as YENEEA. The CDR3 here is CASSFGGGGDTEAFF. Here the CDR3 DNA reads TGTGCCAGCAGCTTCGGGGGGGGAGGTGATACTGAAGCTTTCTTT.

V gene TRBV11-1 combines with J gene TRBJ2-7, with 8 bases aligning to TRBD1. CDR3 length equals 15 residues. The germline CDR1 and CDR2 sequences are SGHAT and FQDESV (reference sequence). Trimming took 5 bases from V and 5 from J; bases not matched to a gene: 11. This CDR3 is CASSRAGGESDEQYF. CDR3 coding DNA: TGTGCCAGCAGCCGAGCAGGGGGCGAGAGCGACGAGCAGTACTTC.

The rearrangement joins TRBV4-1 to TRBJ1-1; 8 nucleotides match TRBD1. The CDR3 consists of 17 residues. Looked up from germline, CDR1 is MGHRA and CDR2 is YSYEKL. V shed 1 base and J 0 bases; nucleotides not matched to a gene: 7. The CDR3 spells CASSQVLSRGLNTEAFF. The CDR3 nucleotides are TGCGCCAGCAGCCAAGTACTCTCCAGGGGGCTGAACACTGAAGCTTTCTTT.

This chain connects TRBV5-6 to TRBJ1-2, with TRBD1 matching 10 bases. J gave up 6 bases and V 7 bases, and 6 bases lay outside the gene matches. This CDR3 has 13 amino acids. Germline loops: CDR1 SGHDT, CDR2 YYEEEE. The CDR3 bases are TGTGCCAGCGTTTTTGGGACAGGGGATGGCTACACCTTC. This translates into CASVFGTGDGYTF.

This chain uses TRBV29-1 with TRBJ2-7, with D possibly TRBD1 on 5 matching bases. The V gene's germline CDR1 is SQVTM and CDR2 ANQGSEA. The CDR3 has 13 amino acids. Trimming took 0 bases from V and 3 from J, leaving 9 bases between them. The CDR3 region is CSVEEAGRYEQYF. The CDR3 DNA sequence: TGCAGCGTTGAAGAGGCAGGGCGCTACGAGCAGTACTTC.

J is TRBJ2-7 and V is TRBV27; no definite D call. V was trimmed by 5 bases and J by 0 bases, leaving 5 bases between them. Germline loops: CDR1 MNHEY, CDR2 SMNVEV (reference sequence). The CDR3 runs 12 residues. The CDR3 region is CASSGPSYEQYF. In DNA, the CDR3 is TGTGCCAGCAGTGGGCCCTCCTACGAGCAGTACTTC.

The gene calls are TRBV9 and TRBJ2-5; TRBD1 matches 7 bases. The trim removed 4 bases at V and 7 bases at J, leaving 10 bases unmatched. The CDR3 contains 14 residues. CDR1 is SGDLS and CDR2 is YYNGEE in the germline V gene. CDR3 DNA sequence: TGTGCCAGCAGCTCGCAGACAGGGCGGGCGACCCAGTACTTC. This sequence encodes CASSSQTGRATQYF.